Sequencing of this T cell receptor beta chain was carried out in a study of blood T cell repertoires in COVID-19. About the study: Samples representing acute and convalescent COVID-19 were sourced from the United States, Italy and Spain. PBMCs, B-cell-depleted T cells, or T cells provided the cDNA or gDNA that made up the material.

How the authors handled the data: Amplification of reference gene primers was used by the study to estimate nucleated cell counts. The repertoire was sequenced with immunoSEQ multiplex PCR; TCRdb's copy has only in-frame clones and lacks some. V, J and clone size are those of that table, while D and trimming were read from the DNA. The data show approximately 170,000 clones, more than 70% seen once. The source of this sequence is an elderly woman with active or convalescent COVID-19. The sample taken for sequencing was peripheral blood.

CDR3 residues: CASSEETGFFGELFF. The CDR3 nucleotides are TGTGCCAGCAGTGAAGAGACAGGGTTTTTTGGGGAGCTGTTTTTT. The chain uses TRBV2 and TRBJ2-2; 7 nucleotides align to TRBD1. Germline values: CDR1 SNHLY, CDR2 FYNNEI. V gave up 1 base and J gave up 8 bases; unmatched junction bases: 7. This CDR3 is 15 amino acids long.